The source of this T cell receptor (beta chain) is a study of memory CD4+ T cells and cytomegalovirus serostatus. The wider study: Of the healthy Belgian adults, 9 were CMV seropositive and about 24 seronegative.

Trimming pared 8 bases from V and 0 bases from J, leaving 11 bases between. Germline V lookup: CDR1 MDHEN, CDR2 SYDVKM. The CDR3 has 15 amino acids. Single viable CD3+CD4+CD8-CD45RO+ cells were sorted as the memory CD4+ T cells. Profiled with immunoSEQ multiplex PCR; TCRdb holds only in-frame clones, not every one. This table holds more than 45,000 clones, roughly 81% found once. The clonotype was recovered from an adult in good health and CMV-seronegative. The rearrangement links TRBV28 to TRBJ2-6; D call uncertain. The sample comprised memory CD4+ T cells from blood. CDR3 protein: CASRQLNSGANVLTF. For the CDR3, the DNA is TGTGCCAGCCGTCAGCTAAACTCTGGGGCCAACGTCCTGACTTTC. The whole variable domain, filled in from reference TRBV28 and TRBJ2-6, reads DVKVTQSSRYLVKRTGEKVFLECVQDMDHENMFWYRQDPGLGLRLIYFSYDVKMKEKGDIPEGYSVSREKKERFSLILESASTNQTSMYLCASRQLNSGANVLTFGAGSRLTVL.